A selection of T cell receptor beta chains follows, all from one sample in a study of T cell responses to AZD1222 COVID-19 vaccine. This table comes from immunoSEQ multiplex PCR, and its TCRdb copy is limited to in-frame clones, with some not included. The sample records under 130,000 clones, about four fifths being singletons. Sequenced here: peripheral blood, sampled on day 0 of AZD1222 vaccination. The receptors derive from an adult in good health. CDR3s include the opening cysteine and the closing phenylalanine or tryptophan.

18 TRBV9 CASSDPRDHLSSGNTIYF
14 TRBV7-9 CASSLVWRNTEAFF
16 TRBV4-3 CASSQGAAGVLNEQFF
17 TRBV19 CASSRVSGGAGTDTQYF
15 TRBV5-1 CASSPGGLAKNIQYF
16 TRBV4-3 CASSQDTLFRSYGYTF
17 TRBV7-2 CASSQSTGGAGDYGYTF
14 TRBV11-1 CASSLSLGAGTQYF
14 TRBV29-1 CSVERLAGSYEQYF
15 TRBV5-8 CASSLGDRGDYGYTF
14 TRBV7-9 CASSPGTGAQPQHF
14 TRBV7-2 CASSFTGQSAEAFF
15 TRBV7-8 CASSLGSVTTDTQYF
17 TRBV18 CASSPPSVRGRGTEAFF
8 TRBV3-1/TRBV3-2 CGDRGVFF
14 TRBV5-1 CASTPGGSGNTIYF
14 TRBV7-2 CASSLAWGGTEAFF
15 TRBV5-1 CASSLGQGISYEQYF
15 TRBV24-1 CATNDGGSSTDTQYF
15 TRBV9 CASSVGTTGAHEQFF
17 TRBV7-2 CASSLESLAGLSYEQYF
15 TRBV3-1/TRBV3-2 CASSQVGRSGNTIYF
11 TRBV19 CASMLYNEQFF
14 TRBV5-1 CASSPRDRPYGYTF
14 TRBV7-9 CASCPLGQMSEAFF
15 TRBV7-9 CASSHQYPVGNTIYF
14 TRBV5-6 CASKWDTMNTEAFF
14 TRBV7-9 CASSLAGTNYEQYF
15 TRBV7-2 CASSLVTGKNQPQHF
15 TRBV4-2 CASNPSHNSNQPQHF
15 TRBV16 CASSQSGPGGSEAFF
15 TRBV19 CASRYSGGSYNEQFF
17 TRBV5-1 CASSRRTGAGRPYEQYF
16 TRBV19 CASSIPTGKDPYEQYF
12 TRBV2 CASRNRDDGYTF
15 TRBV5-5 CASGLGLLGAPSPFF
11 TRBV20-1 CSASVRGKAFF
15 TRBV29-1 CSGRGVGGESYEQYF
14 TRBV6-2/TRBV6-3 CASSYKNLGQPQHF
13 TRBV5-1 CASSLGGATEAFF
14 TRBV19 CASSIVLPSYGYTF
11 TRBV19 CASSLGNEQYF
20 TRBV27 CASSLLQGLVNRMGSGELFF
16 TRBV7-8 CAIRTDRLRNTGELFF
12 TRBV3-1/TRBV3-2 CASSQGGTTRYF
13 TRBV7-8 CASSLAQGYEQYF
14 TRBV7-7 CASSLRLAGDEQYF
14 TRBV5-5 CASSSGQFLETQYF
15 TRBV7-2 CASSLLGQSYNEQFF
14 TRBV7-9 CASSALGGATEAFF
15 TRBV11-2 CASSLGPTGNYGYTF
17 TRBV25-1 CASSLELAGLGKETQYF
17 TRBV7-2 CASSSWGASGIQETQYF
12 TRBV12-5 CASGPRNTEAFF
12 TRBV29-1 CSVYLGNEKLFF